These 21 T cell receptor beta chains were all obtained from the same sample, sequenced in a study of metastatic and nonmetastatic thyroid tumors. Via MiXCR, TCRdb re-called the PCR reads. In the table there are over 10,000 clones, under 30% of which are singletons. No treatment had been given to any patient before thyroid surgery. Sequenced: tumor tissue. These receptors were taken from a female donor with papillary thyroid cancer or a benign thyroid nodule (not recorded which). Some clones in this sample may be carry-over from other donors' samples.

This clone is medium-sized by share. V is TRBV15 and J is TRBJ2-2; unclear D gene. The CDR3 sequence is 14 residues long. V lost 1 base to trimming and J lost 2 bases, with 5 bases between them. Germline V gene sequence: CDR1 LNHNV, CDR2 YYDKDF (reference sequence). The CDR3 DNA follows: TGTGCCACCAGCAGAGTAGGAAACACCGGGGAGCTGTTTTTT. Its protein is CATSRVGNTGELFF. Using reference TRBV15 and TRBJ2-2 for the parts outside the CDR3, the full variable domain is DAMVIQNPRYQVTQFGKPVTLSCSQTLNHNVMYWYQQKSSQAPKLLFHYYDKDFNNEADTPDNFQSRRPNTSFCFLDIRSPGLGDTAMYLCATSRVGNTGELFFGEGSRLTVL.

This clone occurred once. A much larger clone differs by one base, so this may be a read error. The gene calls are TRBV18 and TRBJ2-1; weak D call: TRBD2 (5 bases). The V gene's germline CDR1 is KGHSH and CDR2 LQKENI. Trimming cost V 0 bases and J 6 bases, with 18 bases left between them. This CDR3 spans 17 amino acids. The CDR3 loop reads CASSPPRDVVGVNEQFF. The CDR3 coding sequence is TGTGCCAGCTCACCACCTCGGGATGTAGTGGGAGTCAATGAGCAGTTCTTC.

The rearrangement joins TRBV11-2 to TRBJ2-3; D is ambiguous. Germline CDR1 and CDR2: SGHAT and FQNNGV. CDR3 size: 16 residues. Trimming cost V 5 bases and J 4 bases, with 19 bases left between them. DNA for the CDR3: TGTGCCAGCAGCCCCTTATTGGGCCGATCGGCAGATACGCAGTATTTT. Protein sequence: CASSPLLGRSADTQYF.

This clone was seen ten or more times. The chain recombines TRBV4-1 with TRBJ2-1, with D perhaps matching TRBD2 (6 bases). Trimming cost V 4 bases and J 0 bases, with 16 bases left between them. The CDR3 covers 17 residues. Germline-derived CDR1 and CDR2 are MGHRA and YSYEKL. This CDR3 reads CASSRHRDGSSYNEQFF. The CDR3 region has the DNA TGCGCCAGCAGCCGTCACCGGGACGGGAGCTCCTACAATGAGCAGTTCTTC.

The V call is TRBV6-2 or TRBV6-3, the J call TRBJ2-3; 10 bases are shared with TRBD2. The J segment lost 10 bases and the V segment lost 4 bases, leaving 14 bases of the junction unmatched. Germline V lookup: CDR1 MNHEY, CDR2 SVGEGT. The CDR3 loop spans 16 amino acids. The CDR3 DNA is TGTGCCAGCAGTTTTGGACTAGCGGTCTCATCGGAGTCGCAGTATTTT. Translating it yields CASSFGLAVSSESQYF.

This clone is judged large. The chain joins TRBV2 to TRBJ2-2, with D possibly matching TRBD2 (5 bases). The CDR3 is 14 amino acids. In germline, CDR1 is SNHLY, CDR2 FYNNEI. V was cut by 4 bases and J by 1 base, with 7 bases left in between. The CDR3 protein is CASSGRENTGELFF. CDR3 DNA: TGTGCCAGCAGTGGTCGGGAGAACACCGGGGAGCTGTTTTTT. Variable domain in full (rest from reference TRBV2 and TRBJ2-2): EPEVTQTPSHQVTQMGQEVILRCVPISNHLYFYWYRQILGQKVEFLVSFYNNEISEKSEIFDDQFSVERPDGSNFTLKIRSTKLEDSAMYFCASSGRENTGELFFGEGSRLTVL.

The gene calls are TRBV6-1 and TRBJ2-5, with 11 nucleotides matching TRBD2. Germline V gene data show CDR1 as MNHNS and CDR2 as SASEGT. The CDR3 runs 15 residues. V was clipped by 1 base and J by 2 bases; unmatched bases: 0. The CDR3 loop reads CASSEVAGGQETQYF. CDR3 bases: TGTGCCAGCAGTGAAGTAGCGGGAGGGCAAGAGACCCAGTACTTC.

The chain couples TRBV7-3 to TRBJ2-1; 7 bases are shared with TRBD2. This CDR3 has 15 residues. J lost 7 bases, V lost 1 base, and 7 bases had no gene match. Germline CDR1 reads SGHTA; CDR2 reads FQGTGA. The CDR3 coding sequence is TGTGCCAGCAGCTTAATAGCGGGTATAGGGAATGAGCAGTTCTTC. Amino acid sequence: CASSLIAGIGNEQFF.

This clone was detected a few times. V gene TRBV6-6 combines with J gene TRBJ2-7; TRBD2 agrees at 7 bases. This CDR3 is built from 16 residues. Trimming at V came to 2 bases and at J to 4 bases, leaving 11 bases not matched to a gene. Germline assignment: CDR1 MNHNY and CDR2 SVGAGI (reference sequence). This CDR3 reads CASSYPSPSGVYEQYF. The CDR3 DNA is TGTGCCAGCAGTTACCCCAGCCCTAGCGGTGTATACGAGCAGTACTTC.

This clone was counted many times. V usage is TRBV18 and J usage is TRBJ2-1; 7 bases align to TRBD1. V lost 4 bases and J lost 3; bases outside the gene matches: 6. This CDR3 is built from 15 residues. Per the germline V gene, CDR1 is KGHSH and CDR2 is LQKENI. This CDR3 is CASSLQGIGYNEQFF. The CDR3 DNA follows: TGTGCCAGCTCACTACAGGGGATCGGCTACAATGAGCAGTTCTTC. Complete variable domain (other parts from reference TRBV18 and TRBJ2-1): NAGVMQNPRHLVRRRGQEARLRCSPMKGHSHVYWYRQLPEEGLKFMVYLQKENIIDESGMPKERFSAEFPKEGPSILRIQQVVRGDSAAYFCASSLQGIGYNEQFFGPGTRLTVL.

Within the sample, this clone is medium-sized. The chain is built from TRBV2 and TRBJ1-4, with TRBD1 matching 9 bases. CDR3 length: 15 amino acids. The V gene end was trimmed by 4 bases and the J gene end by 7 bases; junction bases not matched to a gene: 7. The germline V gene encodes CDR1 SNHLY and CDR2 FYNNEI. Here the CDR3 reads CASSGRTGAAEKLFF. In DNA form, the CDR3 reads TGTGCCAGCAGTGGTAGGACAGGGGCGGCTGAAAAACTGTTTTTT.

This clone came up a few times. The chain employs TRBV6-4 and TRBJ2-1; unclear D gene. The germline V gene encodes CDR1 MRHNA and CDR2 SNTAGT. The CDR3 spans 16 residues. The V end was cut by 5 bases, the J end by 2 bases, with 16 bases between. The DNA for the CDR3 is TGTGCCAGCAGTTATTTCGAGTCGGATCCCTACAATGAGCAGTTCTTC. It yields the protein CASSYFESDPYNEQFF.

This clone was seen repeatedly, ten times or more. The V and J genes are TRBV5-4 and TRBJ2-2, with 13 bases that match TRBD2. This CDR3 comprises 18 residues. Trimming cost V 3 bases and J 4 bases; bases outside gene matches: 9. The V gene's germline CDR1 is SGHNT and CDR2 YYREEE (reference sequence). The CDR3 reads CASSSLLAGGPSTGELFF. CDR3 sequence (DNA): TGTGCCAGCAGCTCCCTACTAGCGGGAGGGCCGAGCACCGGGGAGCTGTTTTTT. Full variable domain (missing parts from reference TRBV5-4 and TRBJ2-2): ETGVTQSPTHLIKTRGQQVTLRCSSQSGHNTVSWYQQALGQGPQFIFQYYREEENGRGNFPPRFSGLQFPNYSSELNVNALELDDSALYLCASSSLLAGGPSTGELFFGEGSRLTVL.

The rearrangement uses TRBV2 and TRBJ1-1; the D gene is possibly TRBD1 (5 bases). With 7 bases removed from V and 0 bases from J, the gap between germline ends came to 9 bases. This CDR3 contains 13 residues. Germline CDR1 SNHLY, CDR2 FYNNEI. For the CDR3, the DNA is TGTGCCAGCAACCGGGGACTGAACACTGAAGCTTTCTTT. Amino acid sequence: CASNRGLNTEAFF.

The V call is TRBV7-9, the J call TRBJ1-1; 7 bases agree with TRBD1. This CDR3 comprises 13 residues. The V segment lost 9 bases and the J segment 8 bases; nucleotides outside the gene matches: 12. CDR1 is SEHNR, CDR2 FQNEAQ, per germline (reference sequence). The DNA for the CDR3 is TGTGCCAGTGTATCCTACTGGACAGGAGAAGCTTTCTTT. This gives the protein CASVSYWTGEAFF.

The sample holds many counts of this clone. The chain links TRBV9 to TRBJ2-3, with unresolved D. Trimming left V 2 bases short and J 2 bases short, with 15 bases between. CDR3 length: 16 amino acids. CDR1 and CDR2 from the germline V gene are SGDLS and YYNGEE. The CDR3 spells CASSVEPVGNTDTQYF. CDR3 nucleotide sequence: TGTGCCAGCAGCGTCGAGCCCGTGGGGAACACAGATACGCAGTATTTT.

This chain joins TRBV11-1 and TRBJ1-6, with TRBD1 matching 9 bases. V was clipped by 3 bases and J by 0 bases; unmatched bases: 6. Germline V lookup: CDR1 SGHAT, CDR2 FQDESV (reference sequence). The CDR3 has 18 amino acids. CDR3 in amino acids: CASSFSQGAASYNSPLHF. The CDR3 DNA reads as TGTGCCAGCAGCTTCTCACAGGGGGCGGCCTCCTATAATTCACCCCTCCACTTT.

This clone has at least ten counts. The chain carries TRBV27 and TRBJ2-1, with a possible D match to TRBD2 (5 bases). CDR1 is MNHEY, CDR2 SMNVEV, per germline (reference sequence). The CDR3 covers 15 residues. V lost 2 bases and J lost 15, with 23 bases in between. The CDR3 DNA is TGTGCCAGCAGTTTAAGCGGTTCGAACGGAGATGGACGGTTCTTC. It codes for CASSLSGSNGDGRFF.

V usage is TRBV5-1 and J usage is TRBJ2-3; D is possibly TRBD2 (5 bases). V lost 0 bases to trimming and J lost 4 bases, with 9 bases between them. The CDR3 sequence is 14 residues long. The germline gives CDR1 SGHRS, CDR2 YFSETQ. For the CDR3, the DNA is TGCGCCAGCAGCTTGGTCGGGATCGCAGATACGCAGTATTTT. It codes for CASSLVGIADTQYF.

The chain couples TRBV27 to TRBJ2-1; TRBD1 is a possible D gene (6 bases). V lost 8 bases and J lost 9, with 17 bases in between. The CDR3 extends over 13 amino acids. CDR1 is MNHEY, CDR2 SMNVEV, per germline (reference sequence). CDR3 sequence (DNA): TGTGCCAGCTGGACAGTGACACTCAGTGAGCAGTTCTTC. Its translation: CASWTVTLSEQFF.

This clone was counted a few times. A read error is possible here, since a much larger clone lies one base away. The rearrangement links TRBV10-3 to TRBJ2-1; 13 bases match TRBD2. CDR3 length: 15 residues. Germline CDR1 is ENHRY and CDR2 is SYGVKD. J was trimmed by 7 bases and V by 2 bases; bases with no gene match: 2. For the CDR3, the DNA is TGTGCCATCAGTGAGGGACTAGCGGGAGATAATGAGCAGTTCTTC. It encodes CAISEGLAGDNEQFF.